This passage covers 2 T cell receptor beta chains from one sample sequenced in a study of blood T cell repertoires in COVID-19. Clones were sequenced by immunoSEQ multiplex PCR, and TCRdb holds only the in-frame ones, with some missing. This repertoire shows about 130,000 clones, 80% to 90% found once; its top ten account for about 3.6%. Sequenced sample: peripheral blood. These receptors all stem from an older woman with acute or convalescent COVID-19.

Written as DNA, the CDR3 is TGTGCCACCAGTGATCCATCTAGCGCGACCGGGGAGCTGTTTTTT. It specifies CATSDPSSATGELFF. V and J are TRBV24-1 and TRBJ2-2; possibly TRBD2 for D (6 bases). Germline CDR1 KGHDR, CDR2 SFDVKD. V was pared by 3 bases and J by 5 bases, with 12 bases between. The CDR3 runs 15 residues.

The V call is TRBV7-9, the J call TRBJ1-2; tentatively, D is TRBD1 (6 bases). CDR1 is SEHNR, CDR2 FQNEAQ, per germline (reference sequence). The CDR3 totals 15 residues. V was shortened by 1 base and J by 4 bases, with 13 bases between the two germline ends. The DNA of the CDR3 is TGTGCCAGCAGCTTAGGGCAGGGGAGAGGCTATGGCTACACCTTC. It codes for CASSLGQGRGYGYTF.